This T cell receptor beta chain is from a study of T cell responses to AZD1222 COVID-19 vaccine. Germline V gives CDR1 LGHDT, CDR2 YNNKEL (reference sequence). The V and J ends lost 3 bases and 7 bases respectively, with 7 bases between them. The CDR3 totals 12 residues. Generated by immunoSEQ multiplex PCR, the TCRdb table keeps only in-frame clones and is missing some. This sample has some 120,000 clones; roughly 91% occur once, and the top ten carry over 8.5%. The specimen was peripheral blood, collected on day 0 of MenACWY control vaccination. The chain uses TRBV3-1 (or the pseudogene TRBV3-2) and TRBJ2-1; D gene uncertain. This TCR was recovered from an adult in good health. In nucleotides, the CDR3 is TGTGCCAGCAGCCAGGTAGGGAATGAGCAGTTCTTC. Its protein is CASSQVGNEQFF.